Reported below is one T cell receptor (beta chain). The antigen is unknown. CDR3 length: 15 amino acids. V lost 0 bases to trimming and J lost 4 bases, with 10 bases between them. CDR1 is LNHNV, CDR2 YYDKDF, per germline (reference sequence). The sample comes from a study of cytomegalovirus exposure and HLA in healthy donors. Findings of the study overall: The listing of roughly 160 TCR beta chains classed them as cytomegalovirus-associated. A later analysis by the authors found several of the most significant clusters apparently linked to common viral pathogens. Cytomegalovirus status was reportedly diagnosed by the classifier with high sensitivity and specificity.

It was with 60 Vbeta and 13 Jbeta primers that the PCR ran. Only in-frame clones appear in the TCRdb table, and some are missing; sequencing was by immunoSEQ multiplex PCR. Found here are about 170,000 clones, about four fifths of them singletons; the top ten hold 0.77%. The receptor was isolated from a woman between 18 and 29 years old in good health and CMV-seronegative. The specimen was PBMCs. V usage is TRBV15 and J usage is TRBJ1-5; weak D call: TRBD1 (5 bases). This CDR3 is CATSREGRPNQPQHF. The CDR3 nucleotides read TGTGCCACCAGCAGAGAGGGGCGCCCGAATCAGCCCCAGCATTTT.